This T cell receptor beta chain was found in a study of early T cells in non-severe SARS-CoV-2 infection. Study-level findings and limits: Matching results from VDJdb favored anti-spike CD8 responses, leaving private and CD4 specificities undetected.

This CDR3 region has 11 residues. This clonotype was observed at least ten times. Its antigen is not known. Germline is not matched at one junction end, which may reflect a read error. Individually, cDNA molecules had unique molecular identifiers attached to them. Each CDR3 protein is one row after TCRdb ran MiXCR on the 5' RACE reads. The table records under 100,000 distinct CDR3 sequences, 9.5% to 12% of them present only once. The sample was whole blood. The chain uses TRBV12-3 or TRBV12-4 and TRBJ2-1, with 7 bases fitting TRBD1. This clonotype was sampled from an adult who was a healthcare worker with PCR-confirmed SARS-CoV-2 infection or an uninfected control (not recorded which). This CDR3 reads CASSFRGQSLF. The CDR3 DNA is TGTGCCAGCAGTTTCAGGGGACAGAGCCTCTTC.